The present TCR beta chain was sequenced within a study of vaccination and CD4 T cells after COVID-19 (dated by TCRdb to between 2021 and 2024). Study-level background: Convalescent patients had a positive SARS-CoV-2 result on nasal swab PCR, and of these patients, several had mild disease and one had severe disease. The convalescent cohort comprised six males and four females, including two Hispanic individuals, seven Caucasians, two Asians and one multiracial person. Participants received two doses of either the Pfizer-BioNTech BNT162b2 vaccine (n=8) or the Moderna mRNA-1273 vaccine (n=2). Post-COVID blood samples from convalescent patients were collected a median of roughly 100 days after diagnosis, with a range of 35 to 161 days. Post-vaccine blood samples were taken a median of 72 days after the second vaccine dose, with a range of roughly 14 to 250 days. Overlapping spike peptide pools from SARS-CoV-2 and from the common cold coronaviruses HCoV-NL63, HCoV-OC43 and HCoV-229E were used as culture stimuli. In control cultures, a CEFX viral epitope pool was used as positive control, an HIV-1 Nef peptide pool was used as negative control, or no peptide was added. In under twelve COVID-19 convalescent patients and several infection-naive healthy vaccine recipients, researchers compared the spike-specific CD4+ TCR repertoire from before mRNA vaccination with the repertoire from after. Summary of the overall study and its limitations: The median count of SARS-CoV-2-reactive clonotypes went up from 20 to 25 after infection to some 38 after vaccination, although the change was not significant. Of the vaccine-specific clones found in convalescent patients, nearly all (304 of 307) were mono-reactive for SARS-CoV-2 spike instead of being cross-reactive with common cold coronaviruses. Relatively few convalescent patients were included in the study, and early timepoints after natural infection were not analyzed. In convalescent patients, a median approximately 90% of post-vaccine SARS-CoV-2-reactive clones were detected only after vaccination, suggesting vaccine-specific priming.

Library construction relied on PCR. DNA from cultured CD4+ T cells was subjected to TCR sequencing with the Oncomine TCR Beta short-read assay at the Johns Hopkins FTIC core. Genomic DNA was extracted from the cultured CD4+ T cells with the QIAamp micro DNA kit. Oncomine TCR Beta libraries from cultured CD4+ T cells were pooled with unique dual indexes and sequenced on an Illumina iSeq 100. The authors' analysis ran thus. Non-productive sequences were removed, and CDR3s that did not start with C, did not end with F or W, or were shorter than 7 amino acids were discarded. The MANAFEST web application identified antigen-specific clonotypes by comparing peptide-stimulated wells against reference wells and other culture wells. An FDR below 0.05, an odds ratio above 5, and a productive frequency above 0.1% in at least two of three replicate wells were required for clones to be considered positive. Cross-reactive clonotypes were defined as significantly expanded in both SARS-CoV-2 spike wells and at least one common cold coronavirus spike condition. Similarity between CDR3 sequences was evaluated in R version 3.6.1 using Levenshtein distances (stringdist) and unrooted phylogenetic trees (ape). In TCRdb, the public reads were trimmed at Q25 with fastp and aligned with MiXCR, with productive beta chains retained. Merged by CDR3 protein, the rows form single entries marked with the most common genes and DNA. The authors' filters were not applied to this entry. The table for this sample lists almost 20,000 distinct CDR3 sequences; around 50% of them were counted only once. The ten top clones hold approximately 16% of the sample.

The sample's treatment or condition label, in plain terms: roughly ten-day PBMC culture with coronavirus spike peptide pools or control peptides (ViraFEST assay). The ViraFEST assay, used in the study, expanded antigen-specific T cells with peptide pools and then identified the expanded clonotypes through TCR sequencing. Positive SARS-CoV-2 PCR tests in the convalescent patients dated from March to December 2020, before Alpha, Beta and Delta variants emerged in the United States. Roughly 2 million PBMCs per well were cultured in IMDM with roughly 4.8% human AB serum and roughly 9.3 IU/ml IL-2, plus 10 ug/ml peptide pools. Half of the culture medium was replaced with fresh IL-2-containing medium on days 3 and 7. After around 10 days of culture, CD4+ T cells were isolated by negative selection with the EasySep CD4+ T cell isolation kit. PBMCs were separated from whole blood using Ficoll-Paque Plus gradient centrifugation and then either used fresh or cryopreserved at -140C. In general, triplicate wells were set up for every culture condition.

To note about this clonotype: It has no known antigen specificity. No quality values exist for individual bases; no much larger clone is one base distant.

The CDR3 measures 14 amino acids from cysteine to phenylalanine. The only DNA kept is the CDR3, 42 bases in frame from the first base. Trimming removed 0 bases from V and 7 bases from J, leaving 7 bases between the germline ends. The germline V gene provides CDR1 SGHVS and CDR2 FQNEAQ. What was sequenced was CD4+ T cells from blood, cultured in vitro. The chain is encoded by TRBV7-8 joined to TRBJ1-6; D gene: possibly TRBD1, on 5 matching bases. This receptor was identified in a human donor who had recovered from COVID-19. The DNA is TGTGCCAGCAGCTTAGCTGGGGGAAATTCACCCCTCCACTTT. Its protein reads: CASSLAGGNSPLHF. Here the CDR3 is joined to the reference TRBV7-8 and TRBJ1-6 genes, and the full variable domain is: GAGVSQSPRYKVAKRGQDVALRCDPISGHVSLFWYQQALGQGPEFLTYFQNEAQLDKSGLPSDRFFAERPEGSVSTLKIQRTQQEDSAVYLCASSLAGGNSPLHFGNGTRLTVT.